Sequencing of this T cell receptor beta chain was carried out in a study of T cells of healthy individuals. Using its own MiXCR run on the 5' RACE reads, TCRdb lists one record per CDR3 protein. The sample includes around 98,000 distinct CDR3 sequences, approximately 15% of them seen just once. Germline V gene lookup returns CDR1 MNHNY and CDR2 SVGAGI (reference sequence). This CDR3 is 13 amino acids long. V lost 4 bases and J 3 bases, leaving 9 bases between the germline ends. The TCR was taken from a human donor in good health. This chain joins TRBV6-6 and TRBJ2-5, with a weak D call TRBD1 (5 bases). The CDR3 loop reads CASSWTREETQYF. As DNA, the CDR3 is TGTGCCAGCAGTTGGACAAGGGAAGAGACCCAGTACTTC.